This T cell receptor (beta chain) was found in a study of memory CD4+ T cells and cytomegalovirus serostatus. The sort gate was single viable CD3+CD4+CD8-CD45RO+ cells for memory CD4+ T cells. Serum IgG to CMV pp150, pp28, p38 and p52 defined serostatus. Methods used by the authors: Out-of-frame sequences were removed, leaving 2,000,000 or so distinct TCRbeta sequences. Method: immunoSEQ multiplex PCR; TCRdb's copy keeps in-frame clones and lacks some. D and trimming come from the DNA, and the V and J calls and clone size come from that table. This sample has some 50,000 clones; roughly 79% occur once, and the top ten carry 1.5% to 2%. Germline CDR1 is SGHNT and CDR2 is YYREEE (reference sequence). The J segment lost 5 bases and the V segment lost 0 bases, leaving 6 bases of the junction unmatched. The CDR3 is 16 amino acids.

This clonotype originated in an adult in good health and CMV-seronegative. The sequenced material came from memory CD4+ T cells from blood. The gene calls are TRBV5-4 and TRBJ2-1; 9 positions match TRBD1. The CDR3 coding sequence is TGTGCCAGCAGCTTGGCCGGGGGACAGGGCGACAATGAGCAGTTCTTC. Protein sequence: CASSLAGGQGDNEQFF.